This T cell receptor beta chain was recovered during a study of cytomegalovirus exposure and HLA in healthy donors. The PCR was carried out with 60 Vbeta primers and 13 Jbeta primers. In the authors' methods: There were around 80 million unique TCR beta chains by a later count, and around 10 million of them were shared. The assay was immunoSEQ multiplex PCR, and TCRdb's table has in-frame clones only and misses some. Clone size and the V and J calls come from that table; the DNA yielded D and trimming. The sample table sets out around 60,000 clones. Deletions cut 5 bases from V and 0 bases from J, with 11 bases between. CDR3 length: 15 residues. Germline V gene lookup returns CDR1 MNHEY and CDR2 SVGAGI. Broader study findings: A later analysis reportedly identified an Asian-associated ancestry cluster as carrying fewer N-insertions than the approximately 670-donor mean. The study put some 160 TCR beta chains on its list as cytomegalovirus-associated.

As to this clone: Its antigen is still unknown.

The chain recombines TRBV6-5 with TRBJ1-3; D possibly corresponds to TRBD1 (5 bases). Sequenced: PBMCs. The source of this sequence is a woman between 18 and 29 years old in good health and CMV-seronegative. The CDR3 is CASSRTPDSGNTIYF. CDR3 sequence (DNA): TGTGCCAGCAGTAGGACACCTGACTCTGGAAACACCATATATTTT.